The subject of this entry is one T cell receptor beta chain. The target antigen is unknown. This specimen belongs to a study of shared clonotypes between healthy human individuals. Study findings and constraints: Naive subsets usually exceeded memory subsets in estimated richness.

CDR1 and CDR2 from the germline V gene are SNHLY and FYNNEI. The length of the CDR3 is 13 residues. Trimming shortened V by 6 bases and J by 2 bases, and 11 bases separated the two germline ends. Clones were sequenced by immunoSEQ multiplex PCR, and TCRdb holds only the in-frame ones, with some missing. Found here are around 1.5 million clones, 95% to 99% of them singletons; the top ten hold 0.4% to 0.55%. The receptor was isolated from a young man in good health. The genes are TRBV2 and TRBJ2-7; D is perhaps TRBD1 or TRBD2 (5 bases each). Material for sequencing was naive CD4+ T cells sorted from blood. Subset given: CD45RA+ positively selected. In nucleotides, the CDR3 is TGTGCCAGCAGGCCGACAGCGGCCTACGAGCAGTACTTC. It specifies CASRPTAAYEQYF.